This T cell receptor (beta chain) came from a study of blood T cell repertoires in COVID-19. Some clones are missing from TCRdb's copy, which holds only in-frame ones; the method was immunoSEQ multiplex PCR. Of 45,000 to 70,000 clones listed, about 90% are singletons. J lost 5 bases, V lost 3 bases, and 4 bases had no gene match. From germline, CDR1 is SGHTA and CDR2 FQGTGA. This CDR3 has 14 residues. The chain employs TRBV7-3 and TRBJ2-1; 7 positions match TRBD2. This receptor was taken from a woman aged 55-70 years with active or convalescent COVID-19. Input material: peripheral blood. Here the CDR3 reads CASSFMTSNNEQFF. The CDR3 DNA reads as TGTGCCAGCAGCTTTATGACTAGCAACAATGAGCAGTTCTTC.